This passage covers 30 T cell receptor beta chains from one sample sequenced in a study of technical replicates of blood from several donors. Generated by immunoSEQ multiplex PCR, the TCRdb table keeps only in-frame clones and is missing some. The profile covers 75,000 to 90,000 clones, with 92% appearing a single time and 0.3% to 0.45% taken by the ten largest. Sample: T cells isolated from PBMCs. The source of these receptors is a human donor in good health.

The chain is built from TRBV6-5 and TRBJ1-2; no definite D call. CDR1 MNHEY and CDR2 SVGAGI come from the germline V gene. The V end was cut by 0 bases, the J end by 8 bases, with 10 bases between. The CDR3 runs 13 residues. The CDR3 coding sequence is TGTGCCAGCAGTTACTCGGAACAGACAGGCTACACCTTC. Its protein product is CASSYSEQTGYTF.

This clone appeared a single time. The rearrangement joins TRBV5-1 to TRBJ2-7; D may be TRBD1 (5 bases). CDR1 SGHRS and CDR2 YFSETQ come from the germline V gene. V lost 0 bases and J lost 2, with 9 bases in between. This CDR3 region has 14 residues. The CDR3 loop is CASSLVQDTYEQYF. The CDR3 nucleotides read TGCGCCAGCAGCTTGGTACAGGATACCTACGAGCAGTACTTC.

The rearrangement links TRBV29-1 to TRBJ2-2; 9 bases align to TRBD1. This CDR3 contains 15 residues. From germline, CDR1 is SQVTM and CDR2 ANQGSEA. V gave up 5 bases and J gave up 3 bases; unmatched junction bases: 7. The DNA for the CDR3 is TGCAGCGTTATTACAGGGGGCTTATACACCGGGGAGCTGTTTTTT. Its translation is CSVITGGLYTGELFF.

This CDR3 reads CASSLGGQANTIYF. DNA for the CDR3: TGTGCCAGCAGCTTAGGTGGACAGGCCAACACCATATATTTT. The chain combines TRBV7-9 with TRBJ1-3, with 7 positions matching TRBD1. The CDR3 is 14 amino acids. Germline V gene data show CDR1 as SEHNR and CDR2 as FQNEAQ (reference sequence). Trimming cost V 1 base and J 7 bases; bases outside gene matches: 4.

The chain joins TRBV7-2 to TRBJ2-7; TRBD2 agrees at 9 bases. This CDR3 contains 19 residues. CDR1 and CDR2 from the germline V gene are SGHTA and FQGNSA. Germline trimming cut 3 bases from V and 4 bases from J; bases unmatched to any gene: 19. CDR3 DNA sequence: TGTGCCAGCAGCTTTGAATTTTCTAGCGGGACTTTAGGTGGGTACGAGCAGTACTTC. Translation gives CASSFEFSSGTLGGYEQYF.

The V gene is TRBV14, the J gene TRBJ2-7; 11 nucleotides line up with TRBD2. V was clipped by 4 bases and J by 3 bases; unmatched bases: 2. The CDR3 contains 14 residues. CDR1 is SGHDN, CDR2 FVKESK, per germline. In nucleotides, the CDR3 is TGTGCCAGCAGCCCCACTAGCGGGGGCTACGAGCAGTACTTC. Protein: CASSPTSGGYEQYF.

V usage is TRBV6-5 and J usage is TRBJ1-1; D remains ambiguous. With 2 bases removed from V and 5 bases from J, the gap between germline ends came to 6 bases. The germline gives CDR1 MNHEY, CDR2 SVGAGI. The CDR3 has 12 residues. The CDR3 nucleotides read TGTGCCAGCAGTTACGGCCAGACTGAAGCTTTCTTT. Protein: CASSYGQTEAFF.

This chain joins TRBV9 and TRBJ1-2, with D hard to call. The CDR3 runs 12 residues. V was cut by 4 bases and J by 3 bases, with 7 bases left in between. The germline V gene has CDR1 SGDLS and CDR2 YYNGEE. CDR3 DNA sequence: TGTGCCAGCAGCAGAGAGTACTATGGCTACACCTTC. Translation gives CASSREYYGYTF. Full variable domain (missing parts from reference TRBV9 and TRBJ1-2): DSGVTQTPKHLITATGQRVTLRCSPRSGDLSVYWYQQSLDQGLQFLIQYYNGEERAKGNILERFSAQQFPDLHSELNLSSLELGDSALYFCASSREYYGYTFGSGTRLTVV.

V and J are TRBV7-9 and TRBJ2-7; no firm D call. Trimming left V 6 bases short and J 6 bases short, with 18 bases between. The CDR3 has 14 residues. Germline V gene data show CDR1 as SEHNR and CDR2 as FQNEAQ (reference sequence). CDR3 DNA: TGTGCCAGCAGTCAAGACGCGACTTCACGCGAGCAGTACTTC. Its protein is CASSQDATSREQYF. Variable domain in full (rest from reference TRBV7-9 and TRBJ2-7): DTGVSQNPRHKITKRGQNVTFRCDPISEHNRLYWYRQTLGQGPEFLTYFQNEAQLEKSRLLSDRFSAERPKGSFSTLEIQRTEQGDSAMYLCASSQDATSREQYFGPGTRLTVT.

This rearrangement joins TRBV5-1 to TRBJ2-5; 8 bases line up with TRBD2. The V and J ends lost 5 bases and 3 bases, in that order; junction bases with no gene match: 12. The CDR3 length is 16 residues. Per the germline V gene, CDR1 is SGHRS and CDR2 is YFSETQ. This CDR3 reads CASRIRFSGIEETQYF. CDR3 coding DNA: TGCGCCAGCAGAATTCGATTTAGCGGGATAGAAGAGACCCAGTACTTC.

This chain links TRBV27 with TRBJ2-7; possibly TRBD1 for D (6 bases). Germline values: CDR1 MNHEY, CDR2 SMNVEV (reference sequence). The CDR3 loop spans 14 amino acids. The V end was cut by 6 bases, the J end by 3 bases, with 15 bases between. Here the CDR3 reads CASRPGHRIYEQYF. The DNA of the CDR3 is TGTGCCAGCAGACCGGGACATCGAATCTACGAGCAGTACTTC.

The chain combines TRBV9 with TRBJ1-5; D may be TRBD1 (5 bases). CDR1 is SGDLS and CDR2 is YYNGEE in the germline V gene. The ends were cut back, 3 bases at V and 6 bases at J, with 13 bases in the middle. This CDR3 is built from 14 residues. CDR3 sequence: CASSADIVSQPQHF. The CDR3 bases are TGTGCCAGCAGCGCGGACATCGTGAGTCAGCCCCAGCATTTT.

The V and J genes are TRBV2 and TRBJ1-3; TRBD1 is a possible D gene (5 bases). CDR3 length equals 16 residues. Trimming removed 6 bases from V and 0 bases from J, with 15 bases in between. The germline V gene has CDR1 SNHLY and CDR2 FYNNEI. The CDR3 is CASRSLRAPSGNTIYF. CDR3 in DNA: TGTGCCAGCAGAAGTCTCAGGGCCCCCTCTGGAAACACCATATATTTT.

This clone was seen only once. The gene calls are TRBV7-2 and TRBJ2-3; tentative D call: TRBD2 (6 bases). The CDR3 is 14 residues long. Germline V gene lookup returns CDR1 SGHTA and CDR2 FQGNSA. Trimming shortened V by 3 bases and J by 6 bases, and 13 bases separated the two germline ends. CDR3: CASSFGGGWDTQYF. CDR3 nucleotides: TGTGCCAGCAGCTTTGGGGGAGGATGGGATACGCAGTATTTT.

The gene calls are TRBV7-9 and TRBJ1-2; D perhaps matches TRBD1 (5 bases). The germline CDR1 and CDR2 sequences are SEHNR and FQNEAQ (reference sequence). The CDR3 extends over 12 amino acids. The ends were cut back, 5 bases at V and 8 bases at J, with 12 bases in the middle. The CDR3 DNA reads TGTGCCAGCAGCCAAGCGGGGGTGGGCTACACCTTC. Translating gives CASSQAGVGYTF.

This clone was seen only once. The chain has TRBV19 and TRBJ2-7, with D possibly matching TRBD1 (6 bases). This CDR3 is 14 amino acids long. Germline-derived CDR1 and CDR2 are LNHDA and SQIVND (reference sequence). V lost 3 bases to trimming and J lost 3 bases, with 12 bases between them. Written as DNA, the CDR3 is TGTGCCAGTAGTATCGGGCAGGGGAACTACGAGCAGTACTTC. As protein: CASSIGQGNYEQYF.

Remarks on this clone: Other DNA sequences within the sample encode an identical CDR3. The genes are TRBV18 and TRBJ1-1, with 8 bases lining up with TRBD1. The CDR3 contains 14 residues. Trimming removed 2 bases from V and 2 bases from J; junction bases left unmatched: 1. Germline values: CDR1 KGHSH, CDR2 LQKENI. CDR3 coding DNA: TGTGCCAGCTCACCAGGACAGGGTAACACTGAAGCTTTCTTT. Amino acids: CASSPGQGNTEAFF.

The chain joins TRBV5-1 to TRBJ1-5, with D tentatively TRBD1 (5 bases). The CDR3 covers 15 residues. V shed 0 bases and J shed 6 bases, with 13 bases lying between them. CDR1 SGHRS and CDR2 YFSETQ come from the germline V gene. CDR3 loop: CASSLEGGAVQPQHF. The CDR3 DNA reads TGCGCCAGCAGCTTGGAGGGTGGGGCAGTTCAGCCCCAGCATTTT. The whole variable domain, filled in from reference TRBV5-1 and TRBJ1-5, reads KAGVTQTPRYLIKTRGQQVTLSCSPISGHRSVSWYQQTPGQGLQFLFEYFSETQRNKGNFPGRFSGRQFSNSRSEMNVSTLELGDSALYLCASSLEGGAVQPQHFGDGTRLSIL.

This rearrangement joins TRBV19 to TRBJ1-5, with D unresolved. Trimming took 3 bases from V and 4 from J, leaving 10 bases between them. The CDR3 covers 14 residues. Looked up from germline, CDR1 is LNHDA and CDR2 is SQIVND (reference sequence). CDR3 amino acids: CASSIPGWNQPQHF. The CDR3 coding sequence is TGTGCCAGTAGTATTCCGGGGTGGAATCAGCCCCAGCATTTT.

This clone is a singleton in its sample. Distinct nucleotide sequences in the sample also encode this CDR3. The V and J genes are TRBV2 and TRBJ1-2; D is ambiguous. V lost 3 bases and J lost 2, with 4 bases in between. The CDR3 is 12 amino acids. In germline, CDR1 is SNHLY, CDR2 FYNNEI. The CDR3 bases are TGTGCCAGCAGTGACTTAAACTATGGCTACACCTTC. Translated: CASSDLNYGYTF.

J is TRBJ1-5 and V is TRBV19; 10 bases fit TRBD1. J gave up 7 bases and V 3 bases, and 3 bases lay outside the gene matches. Germline CDR1 reads LNHDA; CDR2 reads SQIVND (reference sequence). The CDR3 runs 14 residues. This CDR3 reads CASSIRDRGQPQHF. The DNA of the CDR3 is TGTGCCAGTAGTATCCGGGACAGGGGACAGCCCCAGCATTTT. Complete variable domain (other parts from reference TRBV19 and TRBJ1-5): DGGITQSPKYLFRKEGQNVTLSCEQNLNHDAMYWYRQDPGQGLRLIYYSQIVNDFQKGDIAEGYSVSREKKESFPLTVTSAQKNPTAFYLCASSIRDRGQPQHFGDGTRLSIL.

The chain links TRBV6-6 to TRBJ1-1; 7 nucleotides agree with TRBD1. Trimming at V came to 4 bases and at J to 5 bases, leaving 10 bases not matched to a gene. Germline CDR1 reads MNHNY; CDR2 reads SVGAGI (reference sequence). The CDR3 loop spans 15 amino acids. Written as DNA, the CDR3 is TGTGCCAGCAGTTTTGCGAGGGGGCCCCAGACTGAAGCTTTCTTT. This codes for CASSFARGPQTEAFF.

The chain carries TRBV12-5 and TRBJ2-3, with 12 bases lining up with TRBD2. V trimming: 6 bases; J trimming: 3 bases; junction bases outside the gene matches: 10. The length of the CDR3 is 17 residues. The germline V gene has CDR1 LGHNT and CDR2 FRNRAP. The chain's CDR3 is CASGDTSTSGRTDTQYF. The CDR3 nucleotides read TGTGCTAGTGGGGATACGAGCACTAGCGGGAGGACAGATACGCAGTATTTT.

This chain connects TRBV15 to TRBJ2-7; 7 bases align to TRBD1. The CDR3 is made up of 16 amino acids. V lost 1 base, J lost 2 bases, and 8 bases stayed unmatched. Germline CDR1 and CDR2: LNHNV and YYDKDF (reference sequence). This chain's CDR3 is CATSRGVMTGTYEQYF. The CDR3 DNA reads as TGTGCCACCAGCAGAGGCGTCATGACAGGGACCTACGAGCAGTACTTC.

The CDR3 protein is CASSLGSGTGGLDEQFF. CDR3 coding DNA: TGCGCCAGCAGCTTGGGTTCTGGGACAGGGGGCCTCGATGAGCAGTTCTTC. The rearrangement links TRBV5-1 to TRBJ2-1; TRBD1 aligns across 12 bases. The CDR3 runs 17 residues. Germline CDR1 reads SGHRS; CDR2 reads YFSETQ. V was clipped by 0 bases and J by 8 bases; unmatched bases: 9.

The chain links TRBV19 to TRBJ1-1; D is unclear. Germline V gene lookup returns CDR1 LNHDA and CDR2 SQIVND (reference sequence). The CDR3 contains 15 residues. Trimming left V 2 bases short and J 0 bases short, with 10 bases between. For the CDR3, the DNA is TGTGCCAGTAGTATACACCCAGGAATGAACACTGAAGCTTTCTTT. It encodes CASSIHPGMNTEAFF.

This chain joins TRBV15 and TRBJ2-3; 8 bases fit TRBD2. With V trimmed by 0 bases and J by 2 bases, 7 bases remained unmatched. CDR1 is LNHNV and CDR2 is YYDKDF in the germline V gene (reference sequence). CDR3 length: 17 residues. CDR3 bases: TGTGCCACCAGCAGAGAAATACTAGCGGATATCACAGATACGCAGTATTTT. As protein: CATSREILADITDTQYF. Filled out from reference TRBV15 and TRBJ2-3, the complete variable domain reads DAMVIQNPRYQVTQFGKPVTLSCSQTLNHNVMYWYQQKSSQAPKLLFHYYDKDFNNEADTPDNFQSRRPNTSFCFLDIRSPGLGDTAMYLCATSREILADITDTQYFGPGTRLTVL.

This rearrangement joins TRBV21-1 to TRBJ1-4. TRBV21-1 is recorded as a pseudogene. The CDR3 length is 11 residues. CDR3 loop: CARGRGGKLFF. CDR3 nucleotide sequence: TGTGCCAGAGGGAGAGGCGGGAAACTGTTTTTT.

This chain joins TRBV7-9 and TRBJ2-3; a possible D gene is TRBD1 (5 bases). The V and J ends lost 6 bases and 4 bases respectively, with 8 bases between them. This CDR3 contains 12 residues. CDR1 SEHNR and CDR2 FQNEAQ come from the germline V gene (reference sequence). CDR3 nucleotides: TGTGCCAGCAGTTTGGGGCCAGATACGCAGTATTTT. It translates to CASSLGPDTQYF.

The chain carries TRBV6-5 and TRBJ2-7; TRBD1 matches 12 bases. Per germline, CDR1 MNHEY and CDR2 SVGAGI. J gave up 4 bases and V 2 bases, and 3 bases lay outside the gene matches. The CDR3 is 15 residues long. The CDR3 region is CASSYGTGGLYEQYF. The CDR3 bases are TGTGCCAGCAGTTACGGGACAGGGGGCCTGTACGAGCAGTACTTC.